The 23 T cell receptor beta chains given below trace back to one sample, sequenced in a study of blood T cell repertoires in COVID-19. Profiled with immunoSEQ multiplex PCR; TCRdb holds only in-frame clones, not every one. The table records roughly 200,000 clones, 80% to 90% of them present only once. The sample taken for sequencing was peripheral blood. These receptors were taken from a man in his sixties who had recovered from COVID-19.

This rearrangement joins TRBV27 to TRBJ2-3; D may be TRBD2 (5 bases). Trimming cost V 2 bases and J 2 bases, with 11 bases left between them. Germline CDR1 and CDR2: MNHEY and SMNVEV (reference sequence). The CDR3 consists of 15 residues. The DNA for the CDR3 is TGTGCCAGCAGTTTACTGGACTCATACACAGATACGCAGTATTTT. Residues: CASSLLDSYTDTQYF.

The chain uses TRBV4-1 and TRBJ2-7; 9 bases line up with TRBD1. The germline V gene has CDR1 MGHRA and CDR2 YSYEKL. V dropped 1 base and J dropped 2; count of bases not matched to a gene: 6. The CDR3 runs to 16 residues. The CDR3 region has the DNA TGCGCCAGCAGCCAAGCCCCGGGACAGGGTACCTACGAGCAGTACTTC. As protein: CASSQAPGQGTYEQYF.

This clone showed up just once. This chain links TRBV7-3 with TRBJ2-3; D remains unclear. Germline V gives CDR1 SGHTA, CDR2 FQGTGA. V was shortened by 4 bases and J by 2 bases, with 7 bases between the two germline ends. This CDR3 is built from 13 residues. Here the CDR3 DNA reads TGTGCCAGCAGCTCAAGCTACACAGATACGCAGTATTTT. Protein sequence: CASSSSYTDTQYF.

The CDR3 here is CATRDRGHEQYF. The CDR3 region has the DNA TGTGCCACTCGGGACAGGGGCCACGAGCAGTACTTC. This chain uses TRBV2 with TRBJ2-7; TRBD1 matches 10 bases. V lost 10 bases, J lost 5 bases, and 5 bases stayed unmatched. Germline V CDR1 and CDR2: SNHLY, FYNNEI. The CDR3 contains 12 residues.

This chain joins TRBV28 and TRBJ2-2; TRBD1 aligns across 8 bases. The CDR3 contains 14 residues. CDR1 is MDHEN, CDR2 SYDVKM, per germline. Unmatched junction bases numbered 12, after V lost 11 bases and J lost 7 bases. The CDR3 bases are TGTGCCGGCCTAACAGGGGGGAGAGGCGGGGAGCTGTTTTTT. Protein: CAGLTGGRGGELFF.

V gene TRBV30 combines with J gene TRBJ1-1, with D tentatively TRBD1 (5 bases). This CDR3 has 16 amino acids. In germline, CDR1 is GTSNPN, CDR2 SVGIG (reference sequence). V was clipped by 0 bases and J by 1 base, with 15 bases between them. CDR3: CAWSVGAATSNTEAFF. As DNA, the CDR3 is TGTGCCTGGAGTGTAGGGGCAGCCACGTCGAACACTGAAGCTTTCTTT.

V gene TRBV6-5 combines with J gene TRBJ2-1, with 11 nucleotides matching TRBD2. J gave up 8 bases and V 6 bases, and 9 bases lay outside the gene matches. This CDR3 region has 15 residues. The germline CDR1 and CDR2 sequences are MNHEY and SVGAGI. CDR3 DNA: TGTGCCAGCAGGATAGCGGGAGGGCGTATCTATGAGCAGTTCTTC. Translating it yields CASRIAGGRIYEQFF.

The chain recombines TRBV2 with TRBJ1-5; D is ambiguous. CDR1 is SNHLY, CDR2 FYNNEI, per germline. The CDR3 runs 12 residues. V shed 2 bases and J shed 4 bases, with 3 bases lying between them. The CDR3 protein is CASSEPNQPQHF. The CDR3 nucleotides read TGTGCCAGCAGTGAACCGAATCAGCCCCAGCATTTT.

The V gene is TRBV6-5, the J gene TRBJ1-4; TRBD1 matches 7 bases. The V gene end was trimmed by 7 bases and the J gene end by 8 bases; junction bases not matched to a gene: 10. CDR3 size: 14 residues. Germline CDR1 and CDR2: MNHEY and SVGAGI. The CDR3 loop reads CASNFRDRREKLFF. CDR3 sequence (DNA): TGTGCCAGCAATTTCCGGGACAGAAGGGAAAAACTGTTTTTT.

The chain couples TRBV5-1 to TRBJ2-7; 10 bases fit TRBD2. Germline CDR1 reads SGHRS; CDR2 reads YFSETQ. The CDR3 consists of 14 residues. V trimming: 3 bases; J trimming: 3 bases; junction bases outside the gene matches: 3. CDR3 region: CASSSTSGNYEQYF. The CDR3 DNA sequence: TGCGCCAGCAGCTCAACTAGCGGGAACTACGAGCAGTACTTC.

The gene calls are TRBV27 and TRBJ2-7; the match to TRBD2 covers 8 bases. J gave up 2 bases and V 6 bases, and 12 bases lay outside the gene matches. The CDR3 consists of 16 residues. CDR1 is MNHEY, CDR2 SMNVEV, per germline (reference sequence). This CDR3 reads CASRPPSGGKTYEQYF. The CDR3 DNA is TGTGCCAGCAGACCCCCCTCGGGAGGGAAGACCTACGAGCAGTACTTC.

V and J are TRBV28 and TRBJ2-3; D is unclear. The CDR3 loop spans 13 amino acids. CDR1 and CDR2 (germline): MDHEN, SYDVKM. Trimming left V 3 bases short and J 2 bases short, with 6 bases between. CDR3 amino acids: CASSLRLTDTQYF. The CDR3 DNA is TGTGCCAGCAGTTTGCGCCTCACAGATACGCAGTATTTT.

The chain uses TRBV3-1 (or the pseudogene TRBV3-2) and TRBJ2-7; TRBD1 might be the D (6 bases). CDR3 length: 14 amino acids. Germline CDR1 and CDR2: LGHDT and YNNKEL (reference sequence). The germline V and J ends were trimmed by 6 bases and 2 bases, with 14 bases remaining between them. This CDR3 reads CASRQTGNTYEQYF. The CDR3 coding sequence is TGTGCCAGCAGGCAGACAGGTAACACCTACGAGCAGTACTTC.

CDR3: CASSSSGGSGYTF. As DNA, the CDR3 is TGTGCCAGCAGCTCCTCGGGGGGCAGCGGCTACACCTTC. This chain joins TRBV7-3 and TRBJ1-2, with D perhaps matching TRBD1 (6 bases). CDR1 and CDR2 from the germline V gene are SGHTA and FQGTGA. V lost 4 bases to trimming and J lost 8 bases, with 14 bases between them. CDR3 size: 13 residues.

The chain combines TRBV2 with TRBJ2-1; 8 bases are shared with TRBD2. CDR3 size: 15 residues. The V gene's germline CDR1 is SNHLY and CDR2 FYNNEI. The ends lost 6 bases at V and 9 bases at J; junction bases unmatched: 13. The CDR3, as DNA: TGTGCCAGCAGGTTTGGGGCTAGCGGGTTTGGTGAGCAGTTCTTC. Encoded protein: CASRFGASGFGEQFF.

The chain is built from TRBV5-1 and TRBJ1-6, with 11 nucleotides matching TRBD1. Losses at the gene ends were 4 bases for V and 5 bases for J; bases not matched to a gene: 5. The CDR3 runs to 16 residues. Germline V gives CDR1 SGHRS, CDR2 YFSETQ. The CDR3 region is CASSAPGQGDNSPLHF. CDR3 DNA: TGCGCCAGCAGCGCACCGGGACAGGGGGATAATTCACCCCTCCACTTT.

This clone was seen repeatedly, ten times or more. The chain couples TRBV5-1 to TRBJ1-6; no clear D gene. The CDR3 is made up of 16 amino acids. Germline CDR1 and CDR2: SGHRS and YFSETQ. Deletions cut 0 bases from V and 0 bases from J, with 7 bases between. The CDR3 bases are TGCGCCAGCAGCTTGGAAGCAGGCTCCTATAATTCACCCCTCCACTTT. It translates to CASSLEAGSYNSPLHF.

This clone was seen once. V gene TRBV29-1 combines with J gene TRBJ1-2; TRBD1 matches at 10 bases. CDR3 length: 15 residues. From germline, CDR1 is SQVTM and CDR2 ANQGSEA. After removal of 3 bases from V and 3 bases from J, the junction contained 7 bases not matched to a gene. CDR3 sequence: CSVEGDRGRHYGYTF. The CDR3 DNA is TGCAGCGTTGAGGGGGACAGGGGACGCCACTATGGCTACACCTTC.

The CDR3 region is CASSLRGGAYYEQYF. CDR3 bases: TGTGCCAGCAGCTTGCGTGGGGGCGCTTACTACGAGCAGTACTTC. The V gene is TRBV13, the J gene TRBJ2-7; possible D gene TRBD1, 6 bases. V lost 3 bases to trimming and J lost 3 bases, with 15 bases between them. The CDR3 contains 15 residues. CDR1 PRHDT and CDR2 FYEKMQ come from the germline V gene (reference sequence).

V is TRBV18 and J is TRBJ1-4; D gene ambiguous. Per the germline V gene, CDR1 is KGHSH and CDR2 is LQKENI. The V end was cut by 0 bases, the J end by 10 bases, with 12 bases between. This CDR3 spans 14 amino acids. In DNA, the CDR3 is TGTGCCAGCTCACCACCCAGCCCCGCGGGAAAACTGTTTTTT. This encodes CASSPPSPAGKLFF.

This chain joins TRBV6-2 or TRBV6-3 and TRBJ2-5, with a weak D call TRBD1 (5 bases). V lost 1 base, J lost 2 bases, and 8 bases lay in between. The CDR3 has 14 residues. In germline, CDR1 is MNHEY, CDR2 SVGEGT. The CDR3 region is CASSYFRQQETQYF. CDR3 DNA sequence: TGTGCCAGCAGTTACTTTCGACAGCAAGAGACCCAGTACTTC.

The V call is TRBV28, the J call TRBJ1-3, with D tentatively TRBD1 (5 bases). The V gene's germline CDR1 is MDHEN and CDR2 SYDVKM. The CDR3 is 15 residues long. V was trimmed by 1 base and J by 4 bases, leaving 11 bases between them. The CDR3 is CASSLFGGGGNTIYF. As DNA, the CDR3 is TGTGCCAGCAGTTTATTCGGGGGAGGGGGAAACACCATATATTTT.

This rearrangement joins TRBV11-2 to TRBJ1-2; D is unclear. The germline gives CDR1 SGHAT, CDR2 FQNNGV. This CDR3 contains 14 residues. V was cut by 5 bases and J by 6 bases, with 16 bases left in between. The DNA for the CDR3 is TGTGCCAGCAGCCCCCTCCGGGGAGGGAATGGCTACACCTTC. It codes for CASSPLRGGNGYTF. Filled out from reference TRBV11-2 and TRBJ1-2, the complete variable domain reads EAGVAQSPRYKIIEKRQSVAFWCNPISGHATLYWYQQILGQGPKLLIQFQNNGVVDDSQLPKDRFSAERLKGVDSTLKIQPAKLEDSAVYLCASSPLRGGNGYTFGSGTRLTVV.